Listed here are 17 T cell receptor beta chains from one sample, sequenced in a study of T cells after yellow fever vaccination (dated by TCRdb to the late 2010s). Library method: 5' RACE. This sample was sequenced with an Illumina HiSeq 2500. TCRdb's own reprocessing of the public reads used fastp at Q25 and MiXCR and kept productive beta chains. Each record represents a unique CDR3 protein, reported with the most common genes and DNA among its rows. This sample has hundreds of thousands of distinct CDR3 sequences in its table, and about 8.3% of those were observed once. The ten largest clonotypes hold roughly 15% of the sample. The sample's treatment or condition label, in plain terms: live attenuated yellow fever vaccine strain. The sequencing used PBMCs, collected approximately 47 days after the first yellow fever vaccination. Receptors originate from a man younger than 30 who received the YFV17D yellow fever vaccine.

This clonotype occurred a few times. The rearrangement joins TRBV20-1 to TRBJ2-3; the match to TRBD1 covers 12 bases. The CDR3 covers 15 residues. Germline-derived CDR1 and CDR2 are DFQATT and SNEGSKA (reference sequence). V shed 3 bases, J shed 0 bases, and the junction held 1 base outside the gene matches. This CDR3 is CSARGQGASTDTQYF. For the CDR3, the DNA is TGCAGTGCTAGGGGACAGGGGGCGAGCACAGATACGCAGTATTTT.

The rearrangement joins TRBV5-1 to TRBJ1-1; D unresolved. Trimming took off 0 bases at V and 4 bases at J, with 10 bases between the two ends. This CDR3 comprises 14 residues. Germline CDR1 is SGHRS and CDR2 is YFSETQ. The CDR3 spells CASSLGEGSTEAFF. The CDR3 DNA reads TGCGCCAGCAGCTTGGGTGAAGGGAGCACTGAAGCTTTCTTT.

In its sample, this clonotype was seen a few times. The gene calls are TRBV9 and TRBJ1-2; tentative D call: TRBD1 (6 bases). The CDR3 is made up of 12 amino acids. Per germline, CDR1 SGDLS and CDR2 YYNGEE. Trimming removed 0 bases from V and 8 bases from J, with 8 bases in between. The CDR3 nucleotides are TGTGCCAGCAGCGTAGAGGGGGAAGGCTACACCTTC. The encoded protein is CASSVEGEGYTF.

The sample holds a few counts of this clonotype. The chain joins TRBV5-1 to TRBJ2-3, with 7 nucleotides matching TRBD1. The CDR3 runs 15 residues. Losses at the gene ends were 1 base for V and 6 bases for J; bases not matched to a gene: 8. Germline values: CDR1 SGHRS, CDR2 YFSETQ. CDR3 sequence reads: CASSLSAGGLDTQYF. DNA of the CDR3: TGCGCCAGCAGCTTGTCGGCAGGGGGATTGGATACGCAGTATTTT. Supplemented by reference TRBV5-1 and TRBJ2-3, the full variable domain reads KAGVTQTPRYLIKTRGQQVTLSCSPISGHRSVSWYQQTPGQGLQFLFEYFSETQRNKGNFPGRFSGRQFSNSRSEMNVSTLELGDSALYLCASSLSAGGLDTQYFGPGTRLTVL.

This clonotype occurred a few times. The V and J genes are TRBV29-1 and TRBJ2-3; 7 bases agree with TRBD1. There are 15 residues in the CDR3. Germline lookup yields CDR1 SQVTM and CDR2 ANQGSEA. The V gene end was trimmed by 3 bases and the J gene end by 2 bases; junction bases not matched to a gene: 8. CDR3: CSVEATGLDTDTQYF. CDR3 bases: TGCAGCGTTGAGGCGACAGGGCTGGACACAGATACGCAGTATTTT.

This clonotype was detected many times. The chain uses TRBV7-2 and TRBJ2-3; D gene uncertain. The CDR3 covers 11 residues. Germline V CDR1 and CDR2: SGHTA, FQGNSA. Trimming cost V 8 bases and J 0 bases, with 3 bases left between them. The CDR3 loop is CASQSTDTQYF. As DNA, the CDR3 is TGTGCCAGCCAAAGCACAGATACGCAGTATTTT.

This clonotype showed up just a few times. The rearrangement uses TRBV19 and TRBJ1-1; D call uncertain. The V and J ends lost 10 bases and 0 bases respectively, with 12 bases between them. Per the germline V gene, CDR1 is LNHDA and CDR2 is SQIVND (reference sequence). The CDR3 spans 13 residues. The CDR3 is CATQNGLNTEAFF. The CDR3 nucleotides read TGTGCCACCCAGAACGGCCTGAACACTGAAGCTTTCTTT.

This clonotype has just a few counts. The CDR3 protein is CSAQVAGGKETQYF. The CDR3 bases are TGCAGTGCACAAGTAGCGGGGGGAAAAGAGACCCAGTACTTC. This chain links TRBV20-1 with TRBJ2-5; TRBD2 agrees at 10 bases. This CDR3 contains 14 residues. V gave up 6 bases and J gave up 3 bases; unmatched junction bases: 7. Germline CDR1 reads DFQATT; CDR2 reads SNEGSKA (reference sequence).

About this clonotype itself: The CDR3 does not end in the conserved phenylalanine or tryptophan, so this is likely a read error. CDR3 nucleotide sequence: TGCGCCAGCAGCCAACAGGGGATTGGGTCACCCCTCCACCTT. This encodes CASSQQGIGSPLHL. This rearrangement joins TRBV4-1 to TRBJ1-6, with D possibly being TRBD1 (6 bases). The germline CDR1 and CDR2 sequences are MGHRA and YSYEKL. V lost 2 bases, J lost 10 bases, and 12 bases lay in between. The CDR3 covers 14 residues.

This clonotype was seen a handful of times. The chain carries TRBV6-5 and TRBJ2-7, with unresolved D. Between the trimmed V and J ends, which lost 4 bases and 5 bases, there was a span of 15 bases. The germline gives CDR1 MNHEY, CDR2 SVGAGI. CDR3 length equals 14 residues. In nucleotides, the CDR3 is TGTGCCAGCAGTTCCCCGGGTCTTGGGGACGAGCAGTACTTC. Amino acids: CASSSPGLGDEQYF.

This clonotype was recorded a few times. The chain has TRBV7-9 and TRBJ2-1; TRBD1 matches at 7 bases. Germline V gene data show CDR1 as SEHNR and CDR2 as FQNEAQ (reference sequence). CDR3 length: 16 amino acids. Trimming took 4 bases from V and 6 from J; bases not matched to a gene: 12. The DNA for the CDR3 is TGTGCCAGCAGCTCCTCTCGACAGGGTTGGGGCAATGAGCAGTTCTTC. This gives the protein CASSSSRQGWGNEQFF. The full variable domain, with the rest looked up from reference TRBV7-9 and TRBJ2-1, is DTGVSQNPRHKITKRGQNVTFRCDPISEHNRLYWYRQTLGQGPEFLTYFQNEAQLEKSRLLSDRFSAERPKGSFSTLEIQRTEQGDSAMYLCASSSSRQGWGNEQFFGPGTRLTVL.

This clonotype was counted many times. The chain links TRBV5-5 to TRBJ1-4; no reliable D call. V was clipped by 3 bases and J by 9 bases, with 12 bases between them. Germline CDR1 is SGHKS and CDR2 is YYEKEE (reference sequence). The CDR3 totals 13 residues. Here the CDR3 reads CASSWNGMKKLFF. CDR3 nucleotide sequence: TGTGCCAGCAGCTGGAACGGGATGAAAAAACTGTTTTTT.

The genes are TRBV28 and TRBJ2-1; D is undetermined. The germline gives CDR1 MDHEN, CDR2 SYDVKM. The V gene lost 6 bases and the J gene lost 12 bases, with 18 bases spanning the gap. CDR3 length: 13 amino acids. The CDR3 here is CASRLSAIGRQFF. CDR3 DNA: TGTGCCAGCAGGCTGTCAGCGATTGGCAGGCAGTTCTTC.

CDR3 sequence reads: CSVARDYNEQFF. CDR3 nucleotide sequence: TGCAGCGTTGCCAGGGACTACAATGAGCAGTTCTTC. This chain links TRBV29-1 with TRBJ2-1; tentative D call: TRBD1 (5 bases). This CDR3 has 12 amino acids. Trimming pared 4 bases from V and 3 bases from J, leaving 7 bases between. Germline loops: CDR1 SQVTM, CDR2 ANQGSEA.

This clonotype has at least ten counts. The gene calls are TRBV28 and TRBJ2-5; D remains ambiguous. Trimming removed 5 bases at V and 5 bases at J, with 9 bases between. Germline CDR1 and CDR2: MDHEN and SYDVKM. The CDR3 extends over 12 amino acids. The DNA of the CDR3 is TGTGCCAGCAGTCCACCAAGGGAGACCCAGTACTTC. Translation: CASSPPRETQYF.

This rearrangement joins TRBV5-6 to TRBJ2-7; a weak D match, TRBD1 (6 bases). The CDR3 consists of 16 residues. V was clipped by 3 bases and J by 0 bases, with 16 bases between them. The germline V gene has CDR1 SGHDT and CDR2 YYEEEE. The CDR3 DNA follows: TGTGCCAGCAGCTCGCTTGCCGACAGGTCCTCCTACGAGCAGTACGTC. Translated: CASSSLADRSSYEQYV.

This clonotype has just a few counts. This chain joins TRBV20-1 and TRBJ2-1, with D perhaps matching TRBD1 or TRBD2 (5 bases each). The germline V and J ends were trimmed by 4 bases and 10 bases, with 20 bases remaining between them. CDR3 length: 14 residues. The germline CDR1 and CDR2 sequences are DFQATT and SNEGSKA (reference sequence). CDR3 in amino acids: CSAMFGAPGQEQFF. In nucleotides, the CDR3 is TGCAGTGCTATGTTCGGGGCCCCCGGTCAGGAGCAGTTCTTC.